This T cell receptor beta chain was identified during a study of early T cells in non-severe SARS-CoV-2 infection. Study as a whole: The chains were unpaired, and the sequenced material was bulk RNA from unsorted whole blood. Study findings and constraints: Missing private and CD4 specificities, VDJdb matching favored anti-spike CD8 responses.

CDR3 length: 12 residues. The V and J ends lost 5 bases and 15 bases respectively, with 16 bases between them. From germline, CDR1 is MDHEN and CDR2 SYDVKM. In its sample, this clonotype was seen many times. Antigen unknown. Individual cDNA molecules carried attached unique molecular identifiers. Each CDR3 protein is one row after TCRdb ran MiXCR on the 5' RACE reads. The sample records tens of thousands of distinct CDR3 sequences, about 4% being singletons. This receptor was obtained from an adult who was a healthcare worker with PCR-confirmed SARS-CoV-2 infection or an uninfected control (not recorded which). V is TRBV28 and J is TRBJ2-2; D not certain. Sequenced input: whole blood. CDR3 sequence: CASSRYMGSMFF. CDR3 DNA sequence: TGTGCCAGCAGTCGATACATGGGATCGATGTTTTTT.